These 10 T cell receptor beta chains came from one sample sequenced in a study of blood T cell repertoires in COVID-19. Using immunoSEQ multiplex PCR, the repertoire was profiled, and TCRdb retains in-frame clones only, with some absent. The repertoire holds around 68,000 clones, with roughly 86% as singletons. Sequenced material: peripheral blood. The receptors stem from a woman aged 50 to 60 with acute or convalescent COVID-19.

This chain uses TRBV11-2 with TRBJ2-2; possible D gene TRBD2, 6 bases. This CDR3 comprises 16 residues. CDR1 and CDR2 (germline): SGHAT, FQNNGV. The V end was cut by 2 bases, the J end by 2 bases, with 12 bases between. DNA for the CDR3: TGTGCCAGCAGCTTATTGGAGGGAGGTAACACCGGGGAGCTGTTTTTT. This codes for CASSLLEGGNTGELFF.

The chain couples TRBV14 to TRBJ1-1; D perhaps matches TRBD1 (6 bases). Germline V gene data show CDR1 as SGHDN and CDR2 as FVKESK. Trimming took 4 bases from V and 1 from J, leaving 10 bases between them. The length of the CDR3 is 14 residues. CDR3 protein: CASSLRDTNTEAFF. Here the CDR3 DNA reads TGTGCCAGCAGCCTCCGGGACACGAACACTGAAGCTTTCTTT.

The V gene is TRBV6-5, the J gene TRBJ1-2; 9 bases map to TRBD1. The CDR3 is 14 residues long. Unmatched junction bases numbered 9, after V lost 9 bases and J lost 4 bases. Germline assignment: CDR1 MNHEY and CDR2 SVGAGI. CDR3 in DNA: TGTGCCAGTACTCAGGGACAGGGCTCCTATGGCTACACCTTC. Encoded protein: CASTQGQGSYGYTF.

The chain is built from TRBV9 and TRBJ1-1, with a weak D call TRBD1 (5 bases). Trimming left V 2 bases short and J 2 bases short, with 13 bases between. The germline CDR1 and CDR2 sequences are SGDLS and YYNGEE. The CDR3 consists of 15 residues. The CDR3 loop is CASSVTRGKNTEAFF. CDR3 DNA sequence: TGTGCCAGCAGCGTGACCCGGGGGAAAAACACTGAAGCTTTCTTT. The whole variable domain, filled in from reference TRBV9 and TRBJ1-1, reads DSGVTQTPKHLITATGQRVTLRCSPRSGDLSVYWYQQSLDQGLQFLIQYYNGEERAKGNILERFSAQQFPDLHSELNLSSLELGDSALYFCASSVTRGKNTEAFFGQGTRLTVV.

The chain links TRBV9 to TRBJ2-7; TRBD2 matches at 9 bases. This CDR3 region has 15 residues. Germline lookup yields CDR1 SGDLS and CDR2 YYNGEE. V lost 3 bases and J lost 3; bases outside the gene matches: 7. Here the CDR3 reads CASSDQTSGSYEQYF. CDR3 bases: TGTGCCAGCAGCGATCAGACTAGCGGTAGCTACGAGCAGTACTTC.

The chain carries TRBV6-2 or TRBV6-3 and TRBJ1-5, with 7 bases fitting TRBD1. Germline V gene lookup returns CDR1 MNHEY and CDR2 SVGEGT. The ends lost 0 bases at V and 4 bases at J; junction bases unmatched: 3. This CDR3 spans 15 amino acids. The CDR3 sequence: CASSYSGQQNQPQHF. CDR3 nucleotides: TGTGCCAGCAGTTACTCGGGACAGCAAAATCAGCCCCAGCATTTT.

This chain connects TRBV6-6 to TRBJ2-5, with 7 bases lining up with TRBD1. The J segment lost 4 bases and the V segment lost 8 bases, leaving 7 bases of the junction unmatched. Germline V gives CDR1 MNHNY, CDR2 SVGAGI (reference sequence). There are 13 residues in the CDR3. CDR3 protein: CASVPTGRETQYF. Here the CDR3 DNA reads TGTGCCAGCGTTCCGACAGGGAGAGAGACCCAGTACTTC.

The CDR3 protein is CASSPRPGTGLSDTQYF. CDR3 bases: TGTGCCAGCAGTCCCAGACCCGGGACAGGGTTATCAGATACGCAGTATTTT. The gene calls are TRBV5-5 and TRBJ2-3; 9 bases map to TRBD1. This CDR3 comprises 17 residues. V gave up 5 bases and J gave up 4 bases; unmatched junction bases: 14. Germline V gene data show CDR1 as SGHKS and CDR2 as YYEKEE (reference sequence).

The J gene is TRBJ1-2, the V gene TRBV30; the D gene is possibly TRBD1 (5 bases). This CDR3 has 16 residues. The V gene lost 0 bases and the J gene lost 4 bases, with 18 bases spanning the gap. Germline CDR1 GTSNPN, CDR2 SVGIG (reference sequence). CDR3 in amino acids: CAWSVPRQRPFYGYTF. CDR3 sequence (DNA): TGTGCCTGGAGTGTACCCCGACAGAGACCTTTCTATGGCTACACCTTC.

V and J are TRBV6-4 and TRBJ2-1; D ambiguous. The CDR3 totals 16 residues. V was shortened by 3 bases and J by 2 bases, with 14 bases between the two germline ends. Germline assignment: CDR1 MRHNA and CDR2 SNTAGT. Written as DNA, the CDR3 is TGTGCCAGCAGTGAGCAGTTCCCGTCCGCCTACAATGAGCAGTTCTTC. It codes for CASSEQFPSAYNEQFF.